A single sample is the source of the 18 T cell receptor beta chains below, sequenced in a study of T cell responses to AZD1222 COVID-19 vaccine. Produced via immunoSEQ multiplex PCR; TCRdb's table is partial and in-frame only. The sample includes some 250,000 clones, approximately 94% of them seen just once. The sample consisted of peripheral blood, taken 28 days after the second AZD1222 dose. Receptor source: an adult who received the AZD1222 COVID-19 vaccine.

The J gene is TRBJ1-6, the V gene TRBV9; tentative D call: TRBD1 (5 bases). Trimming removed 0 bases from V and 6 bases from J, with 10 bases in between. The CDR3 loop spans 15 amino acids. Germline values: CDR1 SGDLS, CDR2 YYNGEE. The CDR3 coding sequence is TGTGCCAGCAGCGTAGGGTCCCAGGGTAATTCACCCCTCCACTTT. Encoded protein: CASSVGSQGNSPLHF.

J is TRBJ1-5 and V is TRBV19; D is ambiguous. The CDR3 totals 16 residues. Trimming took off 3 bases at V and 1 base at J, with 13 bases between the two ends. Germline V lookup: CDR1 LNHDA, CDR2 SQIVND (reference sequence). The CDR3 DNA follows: TGTGCCAGTAGTATCGAATGGCAGATAAGCAATCAGCCCCAGCATTTT. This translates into CASSIEWQISNQPQHF.

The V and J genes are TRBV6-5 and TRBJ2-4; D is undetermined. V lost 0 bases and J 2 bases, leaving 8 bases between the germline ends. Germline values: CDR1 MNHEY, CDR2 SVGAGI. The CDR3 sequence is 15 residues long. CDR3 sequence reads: CASSYSMGTKNIQYF. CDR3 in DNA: TGTGCCAGCAGTTACTCAATGGGAACCAAAAACATTCAGTACTTC.

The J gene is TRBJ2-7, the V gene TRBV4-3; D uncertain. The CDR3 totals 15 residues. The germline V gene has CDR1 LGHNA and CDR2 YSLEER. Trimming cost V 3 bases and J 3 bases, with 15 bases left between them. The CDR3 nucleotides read TGCGCCAGCAGCCAGGACCAAACTCTTTTCTACGAGCAGTACTTC. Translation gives CASSQDQTLFYEQYF.

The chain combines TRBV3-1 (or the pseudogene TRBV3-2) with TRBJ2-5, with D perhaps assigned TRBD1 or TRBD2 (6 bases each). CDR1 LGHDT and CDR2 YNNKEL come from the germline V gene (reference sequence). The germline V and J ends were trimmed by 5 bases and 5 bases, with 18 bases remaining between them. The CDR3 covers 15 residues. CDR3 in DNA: TGTGCCAGCAGCTCTTCTGGGGGGCGCGGGGAGACCCAGTACTTC. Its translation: CASSSSGGRGETQYF.

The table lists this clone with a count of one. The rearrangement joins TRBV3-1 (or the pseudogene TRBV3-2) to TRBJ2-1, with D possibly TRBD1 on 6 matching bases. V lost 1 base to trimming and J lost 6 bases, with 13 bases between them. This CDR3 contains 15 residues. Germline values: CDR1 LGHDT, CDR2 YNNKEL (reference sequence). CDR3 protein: CASSQGGLGSNEQFF. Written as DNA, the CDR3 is TGTGCCAGCAGCCAAGGGGGGCTTGGTTCCAATGAGCAGTTCTTC.

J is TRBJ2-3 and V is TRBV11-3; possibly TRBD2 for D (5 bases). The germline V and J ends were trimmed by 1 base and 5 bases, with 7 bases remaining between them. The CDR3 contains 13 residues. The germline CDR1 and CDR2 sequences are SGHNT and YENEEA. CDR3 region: CASSLGREDTQYF. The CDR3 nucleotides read TGTGCCAGCAGCTTAGGACGGGAAGATACGCAGTATTTT.

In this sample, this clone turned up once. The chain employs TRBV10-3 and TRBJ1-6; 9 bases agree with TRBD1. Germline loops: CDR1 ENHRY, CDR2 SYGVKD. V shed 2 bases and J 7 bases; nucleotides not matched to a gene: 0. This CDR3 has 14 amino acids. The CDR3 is CAISEDRGNSPLHF. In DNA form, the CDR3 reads TGTGCCATCAGTGAGGACAGGGGGAATTCACCCCTCCACTTT.

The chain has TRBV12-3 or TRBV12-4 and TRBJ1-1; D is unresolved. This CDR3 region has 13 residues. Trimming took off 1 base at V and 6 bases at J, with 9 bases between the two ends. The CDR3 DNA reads TGTGCCAGCAGTTTAGTTGAGGGAGCTGAAGCTTTCTTT. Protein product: CASSLVEGAEAFF.

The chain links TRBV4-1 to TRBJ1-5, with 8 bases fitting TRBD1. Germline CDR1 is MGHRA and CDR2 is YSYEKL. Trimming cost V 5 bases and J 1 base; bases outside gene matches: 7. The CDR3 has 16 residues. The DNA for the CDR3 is TGCGCCAGCAGCTTAGACGACAGGGGAAGCAATCAGCCCCAGCATTTT. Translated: CASSLDDRGSNQPQHF.

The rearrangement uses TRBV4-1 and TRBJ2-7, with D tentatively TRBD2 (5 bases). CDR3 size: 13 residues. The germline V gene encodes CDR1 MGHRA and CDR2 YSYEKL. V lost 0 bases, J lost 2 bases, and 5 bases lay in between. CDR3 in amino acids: CASSQEEAYEQYF. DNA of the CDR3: TGCGCCAGCAGCCAAGAGGAGGCCTACGAGCAGTACTTC.

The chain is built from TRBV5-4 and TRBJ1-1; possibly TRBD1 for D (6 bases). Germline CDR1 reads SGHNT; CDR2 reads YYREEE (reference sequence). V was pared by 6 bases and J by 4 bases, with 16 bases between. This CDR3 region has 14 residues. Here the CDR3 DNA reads TGTGCCAGCACCCTCGGGGGGCTCGGCACTGAAGCTTTCTTT. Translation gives CASTLGGLGTEAFF.

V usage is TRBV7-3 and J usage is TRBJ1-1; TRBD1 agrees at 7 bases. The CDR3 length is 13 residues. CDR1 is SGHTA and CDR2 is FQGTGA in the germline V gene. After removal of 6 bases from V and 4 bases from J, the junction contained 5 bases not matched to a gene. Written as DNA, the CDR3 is TGTGCCAGCAGTCGTTCAGGGGGCACTGAAGCTTTCTTT. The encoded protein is CASSRSGGTEAFF.

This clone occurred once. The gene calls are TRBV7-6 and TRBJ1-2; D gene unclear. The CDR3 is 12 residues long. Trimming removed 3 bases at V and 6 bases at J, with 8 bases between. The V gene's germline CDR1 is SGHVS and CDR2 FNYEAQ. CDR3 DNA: TGTGCCAGCAGCTTGGGAGCGGATGGCTACACCTTC. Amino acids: CASSLGADGYTF. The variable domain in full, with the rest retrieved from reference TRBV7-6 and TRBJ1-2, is GAGVSQSPRYKVTKRGQDVALRCDPISGHVSLYWYRQALGQGPEFLTYFNYEAQQDKSGLPNDRFSAERPEGSISTLTIQRTEQRDSAMYRCASSLGADGYTFGSGTRLTVV.

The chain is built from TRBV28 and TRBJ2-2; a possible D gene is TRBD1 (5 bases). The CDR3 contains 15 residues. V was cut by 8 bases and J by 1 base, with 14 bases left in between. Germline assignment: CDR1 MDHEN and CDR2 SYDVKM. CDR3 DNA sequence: TGTGCCAGCTCTCTTAAGGGGTTGAACACCGGGGAGCTGTTTTTT. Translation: CASSLKGLNTGELFF. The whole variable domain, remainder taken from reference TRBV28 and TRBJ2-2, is DVKVTQSSRYLVKRTGEKVFLECVQDMDHENMFWYRQDPGLGLRLIYFSYDVKMKEKGDIPEGYSVSREKKERFSLILESASTNQTSMYLCASSLKGLNTGELFFGEGSRLTVL.

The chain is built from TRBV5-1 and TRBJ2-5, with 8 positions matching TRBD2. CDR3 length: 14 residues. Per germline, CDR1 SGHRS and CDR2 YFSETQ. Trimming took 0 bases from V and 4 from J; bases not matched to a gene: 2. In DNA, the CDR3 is TGCGCCAGCAGCTTGGCACTAGCGGCAGAGACCCAGTACTTC. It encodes CASSLALAAETQYF.

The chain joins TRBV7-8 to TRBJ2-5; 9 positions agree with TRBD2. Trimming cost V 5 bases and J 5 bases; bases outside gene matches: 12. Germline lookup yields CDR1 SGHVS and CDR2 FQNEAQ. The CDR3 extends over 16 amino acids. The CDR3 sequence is CASSGPLAGAGETQYF. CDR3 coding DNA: TGTGCCAGCAGCGGGCCTTTAGCGGGAGCGGGGGAGACCCAGTACTTC.

The CDR3 is CASSPVKNTEAFF. The CDR3 nucleotides are TGCGCCAGCAGCCCAGTAAAAAACACTGAAGCTTTCTTT. The chain links TRBV5-1 to TRBJ1-1, with unresolved D. Germline V CDR1 and CDR2: SGHRS, YFSETQ. The CDR3 runs to 13 residues. The germline V and J ends were trimmed by 4 bases and 2 bases, with 9 bases remaining between them.